This TCR beta chain was sequenced during a study of beta chain features in type 1 diabetes. About the research overall: Sorted cell examination encompassed about 110 million cells across all samples. Study-wide findings and caveats: More deletions and fewer insertions at VDJ junctions were seen in type 1 diabetes patients. A potential PCR bias toward shorter templates would be equal in patient and control samples.

cDNA synthesis used the whole RNA isolate, giving expressed TCRB sequences. The repertoire was sequenced with immunoSEQ multiplex PCR; TCRdb's copy has only in-frame clones and lacks some. The repertoire holds about 230,000 clones, over 8.5% seen once, with about 0.037% in the top ten. V was pared by 7 bases and J by 6 bases, with 18 bases between. The germline CDR1 and CDR2 sequences are MNHEY and SVGAGI. This CDR3 has 14 amino acids. This clone was observed a handful of times. Its target is unknown. The genes are TRBV6-5 and TRBJ1-1; D ambiguous. Sequencing used naive CD4+ T cells from blood. This receptor was obtained from a woman under 30 in good health. The CDR3: CASINLRVRAEAFF. For the CDR3, the DNA is TGTGCCAGCATCAACTTGCGGGTCCGCGCTGAAGCTTTCTTT.